The 18 T cell receptor beta chains below all came from one sample that was sequenced in a study of blood T cell repertoires in COVID-19. The data were produced by immunoSEQ multiplex PCR, yet TCRdb's version contains in-frame clones alone and is incomplete. This table has 150,000 to 200,000 clones, 60% to 80% appearing once. The sample taken for sequencing was peripheral blood. The source of these receptors is an older man with acute or convalescent COVID-19.

The rearrangement links TRBV5-1 to TRBJ1-4; 11 nucleotides line up with TRBD1. Germline values: CDR1 SGHRS, CDR2 YFSETQ. J gave up 7 bases and V 4 bases, and 6 bases lay outside the gene matches. The length of the CDR3 is 15 residues. In DNA, the CDR3 is TGCGCCAGCAGCGGACAGGGGGCTACGGCTGAAAAACTGTTTTTT. Amino acid sequence: CASSGQGATAEKLFF.

This clone has just a few counts. The chain is built from TRBV19 and TRBJ1-3, with D hard to call. Trimming left V 3 bases short and J 4 bases short, with 13 bases between. Germline-derived CDR1 and CDR2 are LNHDA and SQIVND (reference sequence). This CDR3 contains 15 residues. The CDR3 nucleotides read TGTGCCAGTAGTATTTCGGGGAGGGTAGGAAACACCATATATTTT. Residues: CASSISGRVGNTIYF.

V gene TRBV30 combines with J gene TRBJ1-1, with 8 bases matching TRBD1. V gave up 2 bases and J gave up 7 bases; unmatched junction bases: 6. The CDR3 runs 13 residues. CDR1 and CDR2 from the germline V gene are GTSNPN and SVGIG (reference sequence). The CDR3 spells CAWSTGGRFEAFF. The CDR3 DNA is TGTGCCTGGAGTACAGGGGGAAGGTTTGAAGCTTTCTTT. Supplemented by reference TRBV30 and TRBJ1-1, the full variable domain reads SQTIHQWPATLVQPVGSPLSLECTVEGTSNPNLYWYRQAAGRGLQLLFYSVGIGQISSEVPQNLSASRPQDRQFILSSKKLLLSDSGFYLCAWSTGGRFEAFFGQGTRLTVV.

V gene TRBV25-1 combines with J gene TRBJ2-2, with 13 bases fitting TRBD2. Germline CDR1 MGHDK, CDR2 SYGVNS. The CDR3 consists of 16 residues. The trim removed 6 bases at V and 5 bases at J, leaving 6 bases unmatched. In DNA, the CDR3 is TGTGCCAGCAGCGGGACTAGCGGGGTTATAACCGGGGAGCTGTTTTTT. It yields the protein CASSGTSGVITGELFF.

V usage is TRBV6-5 and J usage is TRBJ2-6; 8 nucleotides line up with TRBD1. J gave up 2 bases and V 2 bases, and 2 bases lay outside the gene matches. This CDR3 region has 16 residues. The germline V gene encodes CDR1 MNHEY and CDR2 SVGAGI. The CDR3 bases are TGTGCCAGCAGTTACCAGGACAGGGCTGGGGCCAACGTCCTGACTTTC. The encoded protein is CASSYQDRAGANVLTF.

This clone was counted at least ten times. The chain recombines TRBV6-5 with TRBJ2-1; D might be TRBD1 (5 bases). Looked up from germline, CDR1 is MNHEY and CDR2 is SVGAGI. The length of the CDR3 is 12 residues. V lost 8 bases and J 10 bases, leaving 15 bases between the germline ends. CDR3 nucleotide sequence: TGTGCCAGCGGACCAGGGCTCTGGGAGCAGTTCTTC. Translation gives CASGPGLWEQFF.

This clone was picked up one time. The rearrangement uses TRBV5-8 and TRBJ2-5; tentative D call: TRBD2 (6 bases). The CDR3 spans 16 residues. Trimming took off 4 bases at V and 1 base at J, with 17 bases between the two ends. Germline V CDR1 and CDR2: SGHTS, YDEGEE. CDR3 residues: CASSPGRTLTQETQYF. In DNA form, the CDR3 reads TGTGCCAGCAGCCCTGGGAGGACGCTAACCCAAGAGACCCAGTACTTC.

The chain employs TRBV4-1 and TRBJ1-5; 10 bases align to TRBD1. J gave up 0 bases and V 3 bases, and 11 bases lay outside the gene matches. Per the germline V gene, CDR1 is MGHRA and CDR2 is YSYEKL. This CDR3 comprises 19 residues. CDR3 sequence reads: CASSHAPGQGKYSNQPQHF. Written as DNA, the CDR3 is TGCGCCAGCAGCCATGCCCCGGGACAGGGGAAATATAGCAATCAGCCCCAGCATTTT.

The chain links TRBV6-6 to TRBJ1-5; no reliable D call. Trimming stripped 5 bases from V and 6 bases from J, with 23 bases between. Germline V gene lookup returns CDR1 MNHNY and CDR2 SVGAGI (reference sequence). This CDR3 contains 17 residues. The CDR3 DNA follows: TGTGCCAGCAGTCTTGGACGGGATGCAAGCGAGAGTCAGCCCCAGCATTTT. It is translated as CASSLGRDASESQPQHF.

This clone has a handful of counts. V and J are TRBV10-3 and TRBJ1-2; D not resolved. This CDR3 spans 14 amino acids. The germline V and J ends were trimmed by 0 bases and 0 bases, with 5 bases remaining between them. From germline, CDR1 is ENHRY and CDR2 SYGVKD. CDR3 protein: CAISESAANYGYTF. The DNA for the CDR3 is TGTGCCATCAGTGAGTCGGCAGCTAACTATGGCTACACCTTC.

This clone was seen once. The chain couples TRBV15 to TRBJ1-4; D is unresolved. V was clipped by 3 bases and J by 7 bases, with 9 bases between them. The CDR3 runs to 13 residues. CDR1 LNHNV and CDR2 YYDKDF come from the germline V gene (reference sequence). The chain's CDR3 is CATSSPGPEKLFF. The CDR3 DNA is TGTGCCACCAGCAGCCCTGGGCCTGAAAAACTGTTTTTT.

J is TRBJ2-1 and V is TRBV6-5, with D tentatively TRBD2 (5 bases). This CDR3 comprises 12 residues. Trimming pared 6 bases from V and 7 bases from J, leaving 10 bases between. Germline V gene lookup returns CDR1 MNHEY and CDR2 SVGAGI. Written as DNA, the CDR3 is TGTGCCAGCAGGGACTCCTTGAATGAGCAGTTCTTC. Protein: CASRDSLNEQFF.

The chain combines TRBV7-8 with TRBJ2-5, with 12 bases fitting TRBD2. The CDR3 has 17 residues. Germline assignment: CDR1 SGHVS and CDR2 FQNEAQ. V lost 4 bases, J lost 7 bases, and 13 bases stayed unmatched. The CDR3 here is CASSSTPTSGGPGTQYF. CDR3 coding DNA: TGTGCCAGCAGCTCCACCCCGACTAGCGGGGGTCCGGGGACCCAGTACTTC.

The sample holds a few counts of this clone. The chain joins TRBV18 to TRBJ2-7, with 9 bases that match TRBD1. The germline CDR1 and CDR2 sequences are KGHSH and LQKENI. The CDR3 sequence is 14 residues long. Losses at the gene ends were 5 bases for V and 3 bases for J; bases not matched to a gene: 5. This CDR3 is CASSLGQGLYEQYF. For the CDR3, the DNA is TGTGCCAGCTCATTGGGACAGGGACTCTACGAGCAGTACTTC.

This chain links TRBV4-3 with TRBJ2-3; TRBD2 matches 10 bases. The CDR3 length is 21 residues. The germline V gene encodes CDR1 LGHNA and CDR2 YSLEER. The V gene end was trimmed by 0 bases and the J gene end by 0 bases; junction bases not matched to a gene: 15. CDR3 bases: TGCGCCAGCAGCCAAGACCAGGCCGGGACTAGCGCACCTTCTAGCACAGATACGCAGTATTTT. This translates into CASSQDQAGTSAPSSTDTQYF.

CDR3 bases: TGTGCCAGCAGTGACTTGCCAGGGGGCGAGGGTGAGCAGTTCTTC. This gives the protein CASSDLPGGEGEQFF. The chain links TRBV6-4 to TRBJ2-1; TRBD1 matches 8 bases. V dropped 1 base and J dropped 9; count of bases not matched to a gene: 8. CDR1 MRHNA and CDR2 SNTAGT come from the germline V gene. There are 15 residues in the CDR3.

This clone was recorded a few times. The chain combines TRBV5-1 with TRBJ1-6, with 7 nucleotides matching TRBD1. The CDR3 is 15 residues long. The junction had 7 bases not matched to a gene; V was cut back by 4 bases and J by 6 bases. Looked up from germline, CDR1 is SGHRS and CDR2 is YFSETQ. DNA of the CDR3: TGCGCCAGCAGCCCCGCGCAGGGGGGTAATTCACCCCTCCACTTT. Translating gives CASSPAQGGNSPLHF.

This chain links TRBV19 with TRBJ1-2; D perhaps matches TRBD1 (5 bases). The V and J ends lost 6 bases and 6 bases respectively, with 17 bases between them. Germline V gene lookup returns CDR1 LNHDA and CDR2 SQIVND (reference sequence). The CDR3 loop spans 14 amino acids. CDR3 coding DNA: TGTGCCAGTAGGACATCGGACATTGTACATGGCTACACCTTC. Its translation is CASRTSDIVHGYTF. Complete variable domain (other parts from reference TRBV19 and TRBJ1-2): DGGITQSPKYLFRKEGQNVTLSCEQNLNHDAMYWYRQDPGQGLRLIYYSQIVNDFQKGDIAEGYSVSREKKESFPLTVTSAQKNPTAFYLCASRTSDIVHGYTFGSGTRLTVV.